This T cell receptor (beta chain) appears in the sequencing data of a study of preoperative IRX-2 immunotherapy in early breast cancer. This clone was seen only once. Sequencing was performed with immunoSEQ multiplex PCR; in TCRdb, only in-frame clones are kept and a portion is missing. The sample includes around 13,000 clones, around 90% of them seen just once. Germline loops: CDR1 MNHEY, CDR2 SMNVEV (reference sequence). The CDR3 has 14 amino acids. V lost 6 bases and J 0 bases, leaving 9 bases between the germline ends. The treatment here: preoperative locoregional IRX-2 cytokine immunotherapy. This phase Ib study tested locoregional IRX-2 cytokine immunotherapy given before surgery.

The sample was collected from a patient treated with IRX-2 immunotherapy. The chain links TRBV27 to TRBJ1-3; D may be TRBD1 (6 bases). This clonotype was sampled from a human donor with breast cancer. Here the CDR3 DNA reads TGTGCCAGCAGCGGGGGCATCTCTGGAAACACCATATATTTT. Translating gives CASSGGISGNTIYF.